These 16 T cell receptor beta chains came from one sample sequenced in a study of beta chain features in type 1 diabetes. Expressed TCRB transcripts were sequenced, since all the RNA that had been isolated was reverse transcribed. TCRdb's table, derived via immunoSEQ multiplex PCR, lists solely in-frame clones and lacks some. The table lists roughly 240,000 clones, around 68% of them singletons. The sequencing sample was made of naive CD4+ T cells from blood. The source of these receptors is a man aged 25-40 years in good health.

The sample holds one count of this clone. The chain couples TRBV9 to TRBJ1-1, with 7 bases matching TRBD1. Germline V gene data show CDR1 as SGDLS and CDR2 as YYNGEE. The CDR3 is 14 residues long. J lost 6 bases, V lost 0 bases, and 5 bases had no gene match. The CDR3 spells CASSVGNRGPEAFF. DNA of the CDR3: TGTGCCAGCAGCGTAGGGAACAGGGGACCTGAAGCTTTCTTT.

The table lists this clone with a few counts. The CDR3 DNA follows: TGTGCCAGCAGCCAAGAGAAGTATGTGGGCGAAGCTTTCTTT. It translates to CASSQEKYVGEAFF. The J gene is TRBJ1-1, the V gene TRBV4-2; no clear D. The germline V and J ends were trimmed by 0 bases and 8 bases, with 13 bases remaining between them. CDR3 length equals 14 residues. Germline V gives CDR1 LGHNA, CDR2 YNFKEQ.

This chain links TRBV5-4 with TRBJ2-5; D call uncertain. The germline V and J ends were trimmed by 4 bases and 3 bases, with 13 bases remaining between them. Germline CDR1 is SGHNT and CDR2 is YYREEE (reference sequence). The CDR3 is 14 amino acids. The CDR3: CASSPFPAEETQYF. The CDR3 DNA reads as TGTGCCAGCAGCCCGTTTCCAGCCGAAGAGACCCAGTACTTC.

The rearrangement uses TRBV30 and TRBJ1-4; D might be TRBD1 (5 bases). The CDR3 extends over 13 amino acids. CDR1 and CDR2 from the germline V gene are GTSNPN and SVGIG (reference sequence). V dropped 3 bases and J dropped 5 bases, with 10 bases sitting between them. The CDR3 loop reads CAWRGRRNEKLFF. The CDR3 DNA reads as TGTGCCTGGAGGGGGCGCAGGAATGAAAAACTGTTTTTT.

This chain uses TRBV28 with TRBJ2-7; no reliable D call. Trimming cost V 2 bases and J 0 bases, with 14 bases left between them. The CDR3 sequence is 16 residues long. The germline CDR1 and CDR2 sequences are MDHEN and SYDVKM. CDR3 protein: CASSLRRGIRSYEQYF. The CDR3 nucleotides are TGTGCCAGCAGTTTAAGGCGAGGAATACGCTCCTACGAGCAGTACTTC.

This clone was counted a few times. The V and J genes are TRBV30 and TRBJ1-4, with TRBD1 identical over 8 bases. Trimming removed 3 bases from V and 7 bases from J; junction bases left unmatched: 7. Germline CDR1 GTSNPN, CDR2 SVGIG (reference sequence). CDR3 length: 14 amino acids. The CDR3, as DNA: TGTGCCTGGAGGGGCGCAGGGGGCTTTGAAAAACTGTTTTTT. Translating gives CAWRGAGGFEKLFF.

The chain carries TRBV7-9 and TRBJ2-7; 9 bases fit TRBD1. Germline V gene lookup returns CDR1 SEHNR and CDR2 FQNEAQ (reference sequence). Losses at the gene ends were 5 bases for V and 7 bases for J; bases not matched to a gene: 9. The CDR3 runs 14 residues. CDR3 DNA: TGTGCCAGCAGCCAAAGGACAGGGGATGAAGAGCAGTACTTC. Protein product: CASSQRTGDEEQYF.

The chain has TRBV30 and TRBJ2-5; D is unresolved. There are 11 residues in the CDR3. The V gene's germline CDR1 is GTSNPN and CDR2 SVGIG (reference sequence). Trimming stripped 4 bases from V and 4 bases from J, with 7 bases between. CDR3 coding DNA: TGTGCCTGGACTTCAAGAGAGACCCAGTACTTC. Translation: CAWTSRETQYF.

The chain has TRBV29-1 and TRBJ2-1; 7 bases match TRBD2. From germline, CDR1 is SQVTM and CDR2 ANQGSEA. The length of the CDR3 is 17 residues. The V gene end was trimmed by 4 bases and the J gene end by 6 bases; junction bases not matched to a gene: 18. CDR3 protein: CSVVNRGRALRVNEQFF. The CDR3, as DNA: TGCAGCGTTGTGAATCGGGGGAGGGCCCTGCGGGTCAATGAGCAGTTCTTC.

V and J are TRBV6-9 and TRBJ2-5; D may be TRBD2 (6 bases). Trimming shortened V by 4 bases and J by 9 bases, and 6 bases separated the two germline ends. Per germline, CDR1 MNHGY and CDR2 SVAAGI. The CDR3 consists of 10 residues. This chain's CDR3 is CASSWGAQYF. CDR3 nucleotides: TGTGCCAGCAGTTGGGGGGCCCAGTACTTC.

Concerning this clone: Other DNA sequences in the same sample also yield this CDR3. This rearrangement joins TRBV15 to TRBJ1-6; no definite D call. The V end was cut by 1 base, the J end by 6 bases, with 1 base between. This CDR3 contains 12 residues. The germline V gene has CDR1 LNHNV and CDR2 YYDKDF (reference sequence). In DNA form, the CDR3 reads TGTGCCACCAGCAGAGCTAATTCACCCCTCCACTTT. Encoded protein: CATSRANSPLHF.

The V call is TRBV30, the J call TRBJ1-2; TRBD1 aligns across 7 bases. Germline trimming cut 4 bases from V and 4 bases from J; bases unmatched to any gene: 9. The CDR3 covers 14 residues. The V gene's germline CDR1 is GTSNPN and CDR2 SVGIG (reference sequence). The CDR3 nucleotides read TGTGCCTGGAATAACGGTAACAGGGGCTATGGCTACACCTTC. The encoded protein is CAWNNGNRGYGYTF.

The chain has TRBV25-1 and TRBJ2-3, with D unresolved. The CDR3 consists of 13 residues. V dropped 4 bases and J dropped 4 bases, with 9 bases sitting between them. Per the germline V gene, CDR1 is MGHDK and CDR2 is SYGVNS. This CDR3 is CASSARRADTQYF. CDR3 DNA: TGTGCCAGCAGTGCTAGACGAGCAGATACGCAGTATTTT.

V usage is TRBV4-3 and J usage is TRBJ2-7; D possibly corresponds to TRBD2 (5 bases). There are 12 residues in the CDR3. Germline V gives CDR1 LGHNA, CDR2 YSLEER. Between the trimmed V and J ends, which lost 4 bases and 12 bases, there was a span of 16 bases. This CDR3 is CASSPPASGPYF. The CDR3 bases are TGCGCCAGCAGCCCCCCAGCGAGCGGTCCGTACTTC.

The chain recombines TRBV30 with TRBJ2-1; tentatively, D is TRBD2 (6 bases). V was shortened by 3 bases and J by 3 bases, with 12 bases between the two germline ends. CDR1 and CDR2 (germline): GTSNPN, SVGIG (reference sequence). The CDR3 consists of 14 residues. The CDR3 here is CAWRVGSGYNEQFF. In nucleotides, the CDR3 is TGTGCCTGGAGGGTCGGGAGCGGCTACAATGAGCAGTTCTTC.

The chain recombines TRBV5-1 with TRBJ2-3; possibly TRBD2 for D (6 bases). Per the germline V gene, CDR1 is SGHRS and CDR2 is YFSETQ. The CDR3 is 16 amino acids. The germline V and J ends were trimmed by 0 bases and 6 bases, with 17 bases remaining between them. The CDR3 coding sequence is TGCGCCAGCAGCTTGGCCTGGACTCCTCGGGGGGATACGCAGTATTTT. This codes for CASSLAWTPRGDTQYF.